This record covers a single TCR beta chain. Germline assignment: CDR1 KGHSY and CDR2 FQNENV. There are 15 residues in the CDR3. Unmatched junction bases numbered 4, after V lost 2 bases and J lost 6 bases. This sample is part of a study of T cell changes during pregnancy in multiple sclerosis. Sequencing was performed with immunoSEQ multiplex PCR; in TCRdb, only in-frame clones are kept and a portion is missing. Seen here are about 85,000 clones, 90% to 95% observed once, and the top ten hold approximately 2.5%. The specimen was peripheral blood, collected in the first trimester of pregnancy. The receptor's source is a female donor with multiple sclerosis, enrolled in a pregnancy study. This chain uses TRBV16 with TRBJ1-6; 7 nucleotides align to TRBD1. The CDR3 DNA sequence: TGTGCCAGCAGCCAAGAGAGACAGGGTAATTCACCCCTCCACTTT. Translated, it gives CASSQERQGNSPLHF.